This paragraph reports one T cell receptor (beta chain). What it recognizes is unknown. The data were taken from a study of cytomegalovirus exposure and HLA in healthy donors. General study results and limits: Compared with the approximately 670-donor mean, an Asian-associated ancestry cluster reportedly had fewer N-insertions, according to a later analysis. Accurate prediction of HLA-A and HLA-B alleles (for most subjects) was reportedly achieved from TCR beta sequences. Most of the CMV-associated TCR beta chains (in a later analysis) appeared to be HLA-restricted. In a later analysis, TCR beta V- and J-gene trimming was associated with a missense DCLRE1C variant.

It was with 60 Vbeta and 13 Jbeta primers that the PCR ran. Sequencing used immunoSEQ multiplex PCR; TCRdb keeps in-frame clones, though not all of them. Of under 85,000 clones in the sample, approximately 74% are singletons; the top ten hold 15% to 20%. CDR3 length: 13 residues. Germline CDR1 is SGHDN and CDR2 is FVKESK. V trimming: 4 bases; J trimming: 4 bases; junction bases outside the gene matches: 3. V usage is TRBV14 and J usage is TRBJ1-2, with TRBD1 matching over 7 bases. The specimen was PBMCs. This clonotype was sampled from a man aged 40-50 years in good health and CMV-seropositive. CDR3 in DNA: TGTGCCAGCAGCCCCGACAGGGTCTATGGCTACACCTTC. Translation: CASSPDRVYGYTF.